These 22 T cell receptor beta chains were all obtained from the same sample, sequenced in a study of blood T cells in healthy people across ages. The authors ran a second PCR of 7 to 11 cycles using a sample-barcoded 5' primer and a J-beta primer mix. TCRdb analysed the 5' RACE reads with MiXCR anew, one entry per CDR3 protein. The sample yields hundreds of thousands of distinct CDR3 sequences, about a quarter seen once. In addition, the sample was reused for a study of T cells of mothers and their children.

The sequencing input was blood. The source of these receptors is a boy younger than 18 in good health.

This clonotype was detected a few times. This chain uses TRBV28 with TRBJ1-2, with TRBD1 identical over 10 bases. The V segment lost 6 bases and the J segment 7 bases; nucleotides outside the gene matches: 5. This CDR3 has 13 amino acids. Germline V CDR1 and CDR2: MDHEN, SYDVKM. The CDR3 loop is CASRPGQGLGYTF. For the CDR3, the DNA is TGTGCCAGCAGGCCGGGACAGGGGCTTGGCTACACCTTC.

This clonotype has a count of ten or more. The V gene is TRBV27, the J gene TRBJ2-1, with D unclear. CDR3 length: 13 residues. V was pared by 2 bases and J by 10 bases, with 12 bases between. In germline, CDR1 is MNHEY, CDR2 SMNVEV (reference sequence). The CDR3 coding sequence is TGTGCCAGCAGTTTAGACTCAAGGCCCGAGCAGTTCTTC. It translates to CASSLDSRPEQFF.

This clonotype appeared a few times. V gene TRBV3-1 combines with J gene TRBJ2-5; D unresolved. The CDR3 spans 14 residues. Per germline, CDR1 LGHDT and CDR2 YNNKEL (reference sequence). V was trimmed by 3 bases and J by 1 base, leaving 9 bases between them. This CDR3 reads CASSHPRAQETQYF. The CDR3 bases are TGTGCCAGCAGCCATCCCCGAGCCCAAGAGACCCAGTACTTC.

The CDR3 loop reads CASSQVQGVMAFF. In DNA form, the CDR3 reads TGTGCCAGCAGCCAAGTACAGGGAGTTATGGCTTTCTTT. The chain joins TRBV14 to TRBJ1-1; D possibly corresponds to TRBD1 (6 bases). This CDR3 contains 13 residues. Trimming pared 1 base from V and 11 bases from J, leaving 14 bases between. From germline, CDR1 is SGHDN and CDR2 FVKESK. The whole variable domain, filled in from reference TRBV14 and TRBJ1-1, reads EAGVTQFPSHSVIEKGQTVTLRCDPISGHDNLYWYRRVMGKEIKFLLHFVKESKQDESGMPNNRFLAERTGGTYSTLKVQPAELEDSGVYFCASSQVQGVMAFFGQGTRLTVV.

This clonotype came up a few times. V usage is TRBV5-1 and J usage is TRBJ2-2; TRBD1 matches 8 bases. V was pared by 4 bases and J by 4 bases, with 12 bases of the junction left unmatched. The CDR3 consists of 17 residues. Germline V gene sequence: CDR1 SGHRS, CDR2 YFSETQ. CDR3 nucleotides: TGCGCCAGCAGCCCAGGGCGGACAGGGCAGGGCACCGGGGAGCTGTTTTTT. Translated, it gives CASSPGRTGQGTGELFF.

In its sample, this clonotype was seen a few times. The chain uses TRBV30 and TRBJ2-3; 8 bases are a match to TRBD2. The germline CDR1 and CDR2 sequences are GTSNPN and SVGIG (reference sequence). The ends lost 8 bases at V and 2 bases at J; junction bases unmatched: 9. The CDR3 totals 14 residues. CDR3 sequence (DNA): TGTGCCCTCTCAGGACTAGCCGTCACAGATACGCAGTATTTT. This gives the protein CALSGLAVTDTQYF.

V is TRBV28 and J is TRBJ1-1; maybe TRBD1 (6 bases). Germline CDR1 and CDR2: MDHEN and SYDVKM. The V and J ends lost 6 bases and 1 base respectively, with 18 bases between them. The CDR3 spans 16 residues. This CDR3 reads CASSGIRQETNTEAFF. The CDR3 coding sequence is TGTGCCAGCAGCGGAATTAGACAGGAGACGAACACTGAAGCTTTCTTT.

This clonotype was seen a handful of times. This CDR3 is CASSYPDRAHEQYF. Written as DNA, the CDR3 is TGTGCCAGCAGTTACCCAGACAGGGCCCACGAGCAGTACTTC. The chain carries TRBV6-5 and TRBJ2-7; 7 bases line up with TRBD1. Germline V CDR1 and CDR2: MNHEY, SVGAGI. The junction had 6 bases not matched to a gene; V was cut back by 2 bases and J by 5 bases. The CDR3 has 14 residues.

The gene calls are TRBV19 and TRBJ1-1, with 7 bases lining up with TRBD1. V was pared by 5 bases and J by 5 bases, with 5 bases of the junction left unmatched. The CDR3 totals 13 residues. Germline loops: CDR1 LNHDA, CDR2 SQIVND (reference sequence). CDR3 sequence reads: CASSVHRGTEAFF. Here the CDR3 DNA reads TGTGCCAGTAGTGTACACAGGGGAACTGAAGCTTTCTTT. The entire variable domain, with the rest obtained from reference TRBV19 and TRBJ1-1, is as follows: DGGITQSPKYLFRKEGQNVTLSCEQNLNHDAMYWYRQDPGQGLRLIYYSQIVNDFQKGDIAEGYSVSREKKESFPLTVTSAQKNPTAFYLCASSVHRGTEAFFGQGTRLTVV.

This chain joins TRBV2 and TRBJ2-1; 9 bases map to TRBD2. The CDR3 consists of 17 residues. Germline CDR1 reads SNHLY; CDR2 reads FYNNEI. The trim removed 0 bases at V and 0 bases at J, leaving 3 bases unmatched. The CDR3 region has the DNA TGTGCCAGCAGTGAAGCGCTAGCGGGGAGCTCCTACAATGAGCAGTTCTTC. Translating it yields CASSEALAGSSYNEQFF.

The chain carries TRBV5-1 and TRBJ2-5; the match to TRBD2 covers 9 bases. This CDR3 region has 17 residues. The ends lost 4 bases at V and 3 bases at J; junction bases unmatched: 13. Germline V lookup: CDR1 SGHRS, CDR2 YFSETQ. The CDR3 DNA reads as TGCGCCAGCAGCCCACTCCTTGGAGCGGGGGGAAAAGAGACCCAGTACTTC. It translates to CASSPLLGAGGKETQYF. The entire variable domain, with the rest obtained from reference TRBV5-1 and TRBJ2-5, is as follows: KAGVTQTPRYLIKTRGQQVTLSCSPISGHRSVSWYQQTPGQGLQFLFEYFSETQRNKGNFPGRFSGRQFSNSRSEMNVSTLELGDSALYLCASSPLLGAGGKETQYFGPGTRLLVL.

V and J are TRBV12-3 or TRBV12-4 and TRBJ2-5; TRBD2 agrees at 11 bases. Near its end, the DNA agrees better with TRBJ2-1, so the J call may be wrong. The CDR3 has 13 amino acids. DNA of the CDR3: TGTGCCAGCAGAGATAGCGGGGGGGCCGGGCAGTTCTTC. Encoded protein: CASRDSGGAGQFF.

This clonotype was picked up a small number of times. The rearrangement uses TRBV20-1 and TRBJ1-1; D might be TRBD1 (5 bases). With 5 bases removed from V and 6 bases from J, the gap between germline ends came to 10 bases. The germline gives CDR1 DFQATT, CDR2 SNEGSKA (reference sequence). The length of the CDR3 is 11 residues. Here the CDR3 reads CSAHRQPEAFF. For the CDR3, the DNA is TGCAGTGCTCATAGACAGCCTGAAGCTTTCTTT.

This clonotype has more than one count but fewer than ten. The V and J genes are TRBV12-3 or TRBV12-4 and TRBJ1-5; the D gene is possibly TRBD1 (5 bases). The CDR3 is made up of 15 amino acids. Trimming shortened V by 1 base and J by 2 bases, and 9 bases separated the two germline ends. This chain's CDR3 is CASSLDGRGNQPQHF. CDR3 nucleotide sequence: TGTGCCAGCAGTTTAGATGGCAGGGGCAATCAGCCCCAGCATTTT.

This clonotype was seen only a few times. The V and J genes are TRBV29-1 and TRBJ2-7; D is undetermined. CDR1 and CDR2 (germline): SQVTM, ANQGSEA. The CDR3 length is 11 residues. The V gene lost 5 bases and the J gene lost 3 bases, with 8 bases spanning the gap. CDR3 in amino acids: CSVKYSYEQYF. DNA for the CDR3: TGCAGCGTTAAGTACAGCTACGAGCAGTACTTC.

On this clonotype: One junction end does not reproduce the germline sequence, and a read error may be involved. This sequence joins TRBV6-5 and TRBJ1-6, with TRBD1 matching over 7 bases. Per germline, CDR1 MNHEY and CDR2 SVGAGI. The CDR3 runs 15 residues. As DNA, the CDR3 is TGTGCCAGCAGTTGGACCGGGACAGAGAATTCACTCCTCCACTTT. Protein sequence: CASSWTGTENSLLHF.

This clonotype occurred a few times. The V call is TRBV28, the J call TRBJ1-2, with D unresolved. Looked up from germline, CDR1 is MDHEN and CDR2 is SYDVKM. The V and J ends lost 5 bases and 3 bases respectively, with 10 bases between them. This CDR3 is built from 13 residues. The CDR3 region has the DNA TGTGCCAGCAGTCCCGACACCTACTATGGCTACACCTTC. Its translation is CASSPDTYYGYTF.

The rearrangement links TRBV28 to TRBJ2-5; D might be TRBD2 (6 bases). The J call may not be correct, given that the DNA end is closer to TRBJ2-1. The CDR3 runs to 14 residues. Germline V gene sequence: CDR1 MDHEN, CDR2 SYDVKM. CDR3 coding DNA: TGTGCCAGCAGACTAACGGGGGTATCGAATGAGCAGTTCTTC. It is translated as CASRLTGVSNEQFF.

This clonotype turned up a few times. The J gene is TRBJ2-4, the V gene TRBV27, with a tentative D call TRBD1 (5 bases). The CDR3 is 15 residues long. The V gene lost 5 bases and the J gene lost 0 bases, with 11 bases spanning the gap. In germline, CDR1 is MNHEY, CDR2 SMNVEV (reference sequence). The chain's CDR3 is CASSPDTLAKNIQYF. The DNA for the CDR3 is TGTGCCAGCAGTCCGGACACCCTAGCCAAAAACATTCAGTACTTC.

This clonotype was observed a handful of times. This rearrangement joins TRBV11-2 to TRBJ1-1; no firm D call. Germline CDR1 reads SGHAT; CDR2 reads FQNNGV. V was clipped by 8 bases and J by 2 bases, with 9 bases between them. The CDR3 is 12 residues long. The CDR3 DNA sequence: TGTGCCAGCTGTAGACCCAACACTGAAGCTTTCTTT. Translated, it gives CASCRPNTEAFF.

This sequence joins TRBV7-2 and TRBJ2-4; D gene uncertain. The CDR3 runs to 15 residues. Germline V gene sequence: CDR1 SGHTA, CDR2 FQGNSA. V lost 11 bases, J lost 0 bases, and 17 bases lay in between. The CDR3 region has the DNA TGTGCCTCATCCCGGACGGCCGTAGCCAAAAACATTCAGTACTTC. This translates into CASSRTAVAKNIQYF. Using reference TRBV7-2 and TRBJ2-4 for the parts outside the CDR3, the full variable domain is GAGVSQSPSNKVTEKGKDVELRCDPISGHTALYWYRQSLGQGLEFLIYFQGNSAPDKSGLPSDRFSAERTGGSVSTLTIQRTQQEDSAVYLCASSRTAVAKNIQYFGAGTRLSVL.

In this sample, this clonotype turned up a few times. The V call is TRBV29-1, the J call TRBJ2-1, with 10 bases matching TRBD1. The J call could be wrong; TRBJ2-5 is a better fit for the DNA end. Germline values: CDR1 SQVTM, CDR2 ANQGSEA. The CDR3 consists of 15 residues. Written as DNA, the CDR3 is TGCAGCGTTGAGGCCGGGACAGGGGCAAAGTGGACCCAGTACTTC. This sequence encodes CSVEAGTGAKWTQYF.